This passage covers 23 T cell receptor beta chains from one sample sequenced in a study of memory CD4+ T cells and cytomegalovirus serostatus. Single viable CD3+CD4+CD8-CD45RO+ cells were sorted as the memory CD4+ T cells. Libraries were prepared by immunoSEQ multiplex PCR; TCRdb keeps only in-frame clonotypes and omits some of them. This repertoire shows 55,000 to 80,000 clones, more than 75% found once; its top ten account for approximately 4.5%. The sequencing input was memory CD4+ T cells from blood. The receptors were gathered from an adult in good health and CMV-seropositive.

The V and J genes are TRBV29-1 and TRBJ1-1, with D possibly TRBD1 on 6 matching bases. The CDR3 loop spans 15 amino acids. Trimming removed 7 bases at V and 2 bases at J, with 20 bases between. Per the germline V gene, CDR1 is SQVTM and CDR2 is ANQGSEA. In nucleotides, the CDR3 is TGCAGCGCCATGGCTGGACAGCGGAAAAACACTGAAGCTTTCTTT. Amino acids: CSAMAGQRKNTEAFF.

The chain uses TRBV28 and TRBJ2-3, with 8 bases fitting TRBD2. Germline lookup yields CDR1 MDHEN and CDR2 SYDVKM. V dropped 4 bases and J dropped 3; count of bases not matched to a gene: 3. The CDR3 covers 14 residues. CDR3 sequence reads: CASSSGLGTDTQYF. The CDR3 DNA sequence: TGTGCCAGCAGTTCGGGACTAGGGACAGATACGCAGTATTTT.

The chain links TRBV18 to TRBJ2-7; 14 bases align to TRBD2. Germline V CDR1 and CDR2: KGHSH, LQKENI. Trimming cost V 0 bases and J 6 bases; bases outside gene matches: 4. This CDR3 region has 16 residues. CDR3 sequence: CASSPPRLAGGFEQYF. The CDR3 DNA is TGTGCCAGCTCACCACCGAGACTAGCGGGAGGGTTCGAGCAGTACTTC.

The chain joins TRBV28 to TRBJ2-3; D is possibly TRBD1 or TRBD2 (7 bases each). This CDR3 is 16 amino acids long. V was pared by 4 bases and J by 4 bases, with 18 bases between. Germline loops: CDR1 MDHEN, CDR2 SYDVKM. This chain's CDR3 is CASSYQGGGHSDTQYF. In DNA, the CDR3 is TGTGCCAGCAGTTATCAGGGGGGGGGCCATTCAGATACGCAGTATTTT.

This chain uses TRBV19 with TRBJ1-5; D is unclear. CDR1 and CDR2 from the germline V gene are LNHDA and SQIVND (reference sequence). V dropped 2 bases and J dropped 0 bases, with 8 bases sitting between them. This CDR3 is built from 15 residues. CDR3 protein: CASSIRADSNQPQHF. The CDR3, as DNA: TGTGCCAGTAGTATACGGGCCGATAGCAATCAGCCCCAGCATTTT.

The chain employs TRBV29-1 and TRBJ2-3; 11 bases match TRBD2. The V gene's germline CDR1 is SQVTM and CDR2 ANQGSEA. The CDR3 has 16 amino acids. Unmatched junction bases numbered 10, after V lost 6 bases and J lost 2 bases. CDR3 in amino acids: CSVRPTSGGYTDTQYF. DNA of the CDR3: TGCAGCGTGAGACCCACTAGCGGGGGCTACACAGATACGCAGTATTTT.

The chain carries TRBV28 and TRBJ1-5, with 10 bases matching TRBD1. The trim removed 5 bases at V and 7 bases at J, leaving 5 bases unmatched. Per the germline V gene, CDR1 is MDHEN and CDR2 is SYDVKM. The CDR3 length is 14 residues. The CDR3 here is CASSPGTGVQPQHF. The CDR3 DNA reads TGTGCCAGCAGTCCCGGGACAGGGGTGCAGCCCCAGCATTTT.

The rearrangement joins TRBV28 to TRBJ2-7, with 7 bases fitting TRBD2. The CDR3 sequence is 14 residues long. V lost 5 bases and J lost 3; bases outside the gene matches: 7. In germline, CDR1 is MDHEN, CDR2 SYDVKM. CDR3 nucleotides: TGTGCCAGCAGTGCGGGAGCAGTCTACTACGAGCAGTACTTC. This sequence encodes CASSAGAVYYEQYF.

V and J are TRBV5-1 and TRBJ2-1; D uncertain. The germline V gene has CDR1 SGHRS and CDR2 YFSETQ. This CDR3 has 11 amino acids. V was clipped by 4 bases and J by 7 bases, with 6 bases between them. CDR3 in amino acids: CASSVGNEQFF. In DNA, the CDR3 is TGCGCCAGCAGCGTTGGGAATGAGCAGTTCTTC.

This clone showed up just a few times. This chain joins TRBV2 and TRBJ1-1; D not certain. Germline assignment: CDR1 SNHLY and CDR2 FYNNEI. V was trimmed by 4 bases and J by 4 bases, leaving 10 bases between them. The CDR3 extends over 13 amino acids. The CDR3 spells CASSVPSGTEAFF. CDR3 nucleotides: TGTGCCAGCAGTGTTCCGTCGGGCACTGAAGCTTTCTTT.

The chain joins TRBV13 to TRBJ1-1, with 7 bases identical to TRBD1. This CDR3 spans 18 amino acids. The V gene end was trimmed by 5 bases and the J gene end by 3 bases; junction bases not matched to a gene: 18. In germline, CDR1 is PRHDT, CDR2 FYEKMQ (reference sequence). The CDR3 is CASSLGGWDRRWDTEAFF. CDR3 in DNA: TGTGCCAGCAGCCTCGGTGGGTGGGACAGAAGGTGGGACACTGAAGCTTTCTTT.

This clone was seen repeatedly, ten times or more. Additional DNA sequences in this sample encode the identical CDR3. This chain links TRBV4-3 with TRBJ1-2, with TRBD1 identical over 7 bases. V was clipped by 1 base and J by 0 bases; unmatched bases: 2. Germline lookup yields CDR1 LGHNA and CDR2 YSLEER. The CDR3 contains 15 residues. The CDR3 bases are TGCGCCAGCAGCCAAGGTACAGGGGCTAACTATGGCTACACCTTC. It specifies CASSQGTGANYGYTF.

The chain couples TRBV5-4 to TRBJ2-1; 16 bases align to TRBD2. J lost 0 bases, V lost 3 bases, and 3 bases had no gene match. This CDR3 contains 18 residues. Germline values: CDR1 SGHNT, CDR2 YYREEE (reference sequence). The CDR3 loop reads CASSSGTSGGVSYNEQFF. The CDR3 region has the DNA TGTGCCAGCAGCTCCGGGACTAGCGGGGGGGTCTCCTACAATGAGCAGTTCTTC.

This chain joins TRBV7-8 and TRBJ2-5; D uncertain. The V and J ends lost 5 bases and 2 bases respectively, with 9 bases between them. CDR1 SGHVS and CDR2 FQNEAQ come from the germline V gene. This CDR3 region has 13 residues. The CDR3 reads CASSPSPQETQYF. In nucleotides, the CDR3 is TGTGCCAGCAGCCCGAGCCCGCAAGAGACCCAGTACTTC. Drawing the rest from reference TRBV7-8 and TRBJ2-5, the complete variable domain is GAGVSQSPRYKVAKRGQDVALRCDPISGHVSLFWYQQALGQGPEFLTYFQNEAQLDKSGLPSDRFFAERPEGSVSTLKIQRTQQEDSAVYLCASSPSPQETQYFGPGTRLLVL.

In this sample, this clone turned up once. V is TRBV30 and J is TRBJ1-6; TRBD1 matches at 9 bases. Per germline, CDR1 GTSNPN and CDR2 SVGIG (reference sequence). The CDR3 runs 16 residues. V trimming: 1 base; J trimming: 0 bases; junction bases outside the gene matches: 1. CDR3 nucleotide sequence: TGTGCCTGGAGTGCGACAGGGGGCTCCTATAATTCACCCCTCCACTTT. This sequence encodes CAWSATGGSYNSPLHF.

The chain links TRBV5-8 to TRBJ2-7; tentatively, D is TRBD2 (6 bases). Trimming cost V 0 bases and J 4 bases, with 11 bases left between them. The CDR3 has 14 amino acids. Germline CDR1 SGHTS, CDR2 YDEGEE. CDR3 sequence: CASSLGGETYEQYF. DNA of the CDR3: TGTGCCAGCAGCTTGGGCGGGGAGACATACGAGCAGTACTTC.

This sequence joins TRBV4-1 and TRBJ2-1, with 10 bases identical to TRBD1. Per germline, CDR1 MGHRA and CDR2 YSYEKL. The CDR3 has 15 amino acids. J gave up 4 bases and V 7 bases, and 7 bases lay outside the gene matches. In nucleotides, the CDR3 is TGCGCCAGCATGCCGGGACAGGGGCCTTACAATGAGCAGTTCTTC. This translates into CASMPGQGPYNEQFF.

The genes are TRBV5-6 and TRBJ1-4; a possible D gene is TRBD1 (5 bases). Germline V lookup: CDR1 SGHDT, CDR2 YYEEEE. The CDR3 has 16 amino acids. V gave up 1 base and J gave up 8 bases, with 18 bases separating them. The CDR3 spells CASSLYGGGKGEKLFF. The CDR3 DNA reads TGTGCCAGCAGCTTGTACGGGGGGGGGAAGGGCGAAAAACTGTTTTTT.

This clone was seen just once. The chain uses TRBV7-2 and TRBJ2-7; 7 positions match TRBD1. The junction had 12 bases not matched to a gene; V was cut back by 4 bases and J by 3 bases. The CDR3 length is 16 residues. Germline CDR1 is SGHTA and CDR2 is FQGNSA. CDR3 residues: CASSSFSRTGDYEQYF. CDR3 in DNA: TGTGCCAGCAGCTCCTTCTCAAGGACAGGAGACTACGAGCAGTACTTC.

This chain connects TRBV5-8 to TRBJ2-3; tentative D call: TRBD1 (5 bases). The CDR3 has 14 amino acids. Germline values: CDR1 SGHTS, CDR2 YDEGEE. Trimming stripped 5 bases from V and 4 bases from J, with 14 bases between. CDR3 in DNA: TGTGCCAGCAGTCAGACTTGGGGCGCAGATACGCAGTATTTT. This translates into CASSQTWGADTQYF.

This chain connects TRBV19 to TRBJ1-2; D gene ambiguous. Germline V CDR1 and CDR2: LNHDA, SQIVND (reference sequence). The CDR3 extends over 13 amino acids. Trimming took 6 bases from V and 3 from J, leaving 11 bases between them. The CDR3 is CASSLSGDYGYTF. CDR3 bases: TGTGCCAGTAGCCTCTCCGGGGACTATGGCTACACCTTC. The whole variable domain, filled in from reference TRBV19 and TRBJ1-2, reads DGGITQSPKYLFRKEGQNVTLSCEQNLNHDAMYWYRQDPGQGLRLIYYSQIVNDFQKGDIAEGYSVSREKKESFPLTVTSAQKNPTAFYLCASSLSGDYGYTFGSGTRLTVV.

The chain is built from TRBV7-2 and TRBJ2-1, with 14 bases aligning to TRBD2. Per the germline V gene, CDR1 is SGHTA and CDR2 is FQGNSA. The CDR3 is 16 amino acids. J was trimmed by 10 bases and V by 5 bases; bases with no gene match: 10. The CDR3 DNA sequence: TGTGCCAGCAGCGTCTCGGGACTAGCGGGGGTAAGGGAGCAGTTCTTC. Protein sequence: CASSVSGLAGVREQFF.

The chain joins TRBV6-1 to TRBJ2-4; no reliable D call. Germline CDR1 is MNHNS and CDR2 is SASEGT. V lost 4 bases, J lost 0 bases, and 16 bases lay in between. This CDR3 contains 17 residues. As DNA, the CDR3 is TGTGCCAGCAGTGGGTCGAATCAATATTTAGCCAAAAACATTCAGTACTTC. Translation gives CASSGSNQYLAKNIQYF.